This T cell receptor beta chain was recovered during a study of blood T cell repertoires in COVID-19. Measured with immunoSEQ multiplex PCR; TCRdb has only the in-frame clones, and not every one. The table lists 200,000 to 250,000 clones, roughly nine tenths of them singletons. Germline assignment: CDR1 MNHNS and CDR2 SASEGT. J lost 2 bases, V lost 6 bases, and 13 bases had no gene match. The length of the CDR3 is 17 residues. The source is a woman in her forties or fifties in a cohort exposed to, infected with or recovered from COVID-19 (not recorded which). This chain connects TRBV6-1 to TRBJ1-5, with 7 bases aligning to TRBD1. The specimen was PBMCs or T cells enriched from blood (not recorded which). This CDR3 is CASSERDSILGNQPQHF. The CDR3 bases are TGTGCCAGCAGCGAACGGGACAGTATTTTAGGCAATCAGCCCCAGCATTTT.